This T cell receptor beta chain appears in the sequencing data of a study of STAT5B mutations in CD4+ large granular lymphocyte leukemia. Overall study findings and caveats: Compared with healthy controls (2/35), patient top clones favored TRBV06 (8/27).

Authors' processing steps: Lowest detectable productive clonotype frequency was 2.59 x 10-5. Sequenced by immunoSEQ multiplex PCR; TCRdb stores in-frame clones only, minus some. V and J calls plus clone size are reproduced from that table; the DNA served to infer D and trimming. The repertoire holds under 3,500 clones, with roughly 78% as singletons. Comments on this clone: The antigen is undetermined.

V shed 1 base and J shed 4 bases, with 11 bases lying between them. The CDR3 totals 15 residues. The germline V gene encodes CDR1 MGHRA and CDR2 YSYEKL. Sequenced material: PBMCs. The TCR sequence derives from a woman between 70 and 85 years old with CD4+ T-cell large granular lymphocyte leukemia. This chain connects TRBV4-1 to TRBJ1-5, with D possibly matching TRBD1 (5 bases). This chain's CDR3 is CASSQGGGLNQPQHF. Here the CDR3 DNA reads TGCGCCAGCAGCCAAGGGGGGGGGTTAAATCAGCCCCAGCATTTT.